This T cell receptor beta chain derives from a study of T cell clonality in common variable immunodeficiency. TCRdb keeps only in-frame clones here, not all; method: immunoSEQ multiplex PCR. This sample carries about 34,000 clones, none of them present only once. Study conclusions and caveats: T cell subpopulation sequencing would be needed to explain CVID clonality. In common variable immunodeficiency, TCR beta chains reportedly carried fewer deletions and N-nucleotide insertions.

A remark on this clone: The antigen remains unidentified. The read stops 3 residues short of the end of the CDR3; the missing end is completed from the germline J gene.

V lost 4 bases and J 0 bases, leaving 4 bases between the germline ends. Looked up from germline, CDR1 is KGHSH and CDR2 is LQKENI. The CDR3 is 14 residues long. The sequence was obtained from a human donor with common variable immunodeficiency. V and J are TRBV18 and TRBJ1-6; D remains unclear. The sample comprised peripheral blood mononuclear cells. The sequenced CDR3 bases are TGTGCCAGCTCACGTAGCTCCTATAATTCACCC. Translated, it gives CASSRSSYNSP. From start to end, the CDR3 is CASSRSSYNSPLHF.